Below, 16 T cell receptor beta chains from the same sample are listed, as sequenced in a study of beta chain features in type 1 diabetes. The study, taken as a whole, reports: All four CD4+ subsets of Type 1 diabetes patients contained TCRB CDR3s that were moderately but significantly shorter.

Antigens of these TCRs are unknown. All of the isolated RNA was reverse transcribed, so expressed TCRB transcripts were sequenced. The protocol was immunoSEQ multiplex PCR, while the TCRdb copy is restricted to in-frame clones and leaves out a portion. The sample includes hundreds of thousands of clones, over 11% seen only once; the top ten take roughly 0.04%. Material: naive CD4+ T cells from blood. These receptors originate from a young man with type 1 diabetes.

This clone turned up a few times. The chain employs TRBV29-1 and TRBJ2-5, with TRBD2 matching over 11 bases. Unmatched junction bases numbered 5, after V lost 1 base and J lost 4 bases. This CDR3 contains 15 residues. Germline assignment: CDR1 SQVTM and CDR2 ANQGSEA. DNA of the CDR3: TGCAGCGTTGAAGGGCGCCTAGCGGGAGGAGAGACCCAGTACTTC. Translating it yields CSVEGRLAGGETQYF.

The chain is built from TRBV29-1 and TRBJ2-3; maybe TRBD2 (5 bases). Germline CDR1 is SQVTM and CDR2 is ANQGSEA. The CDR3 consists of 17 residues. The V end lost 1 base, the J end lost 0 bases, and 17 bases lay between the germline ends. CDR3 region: CSVEGGTDGISTDTQYF. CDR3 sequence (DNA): TGCAGCGTTGAAGGAGGTACCGACGGGATCAGCACAGATACGCAGTATTTT.

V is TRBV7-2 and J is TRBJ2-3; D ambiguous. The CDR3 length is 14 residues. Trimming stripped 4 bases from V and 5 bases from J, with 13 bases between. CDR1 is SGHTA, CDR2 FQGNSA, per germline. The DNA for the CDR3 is TGTGCCAGCAGCTCGAGTACAGTCGGAGATACGCAGTATTTT. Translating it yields CASSSSTVGDTQYF.

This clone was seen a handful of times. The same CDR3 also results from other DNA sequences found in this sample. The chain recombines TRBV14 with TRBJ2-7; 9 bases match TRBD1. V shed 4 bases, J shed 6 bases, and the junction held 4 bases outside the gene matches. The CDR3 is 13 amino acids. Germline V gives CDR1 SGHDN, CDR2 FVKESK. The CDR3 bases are TGTGCCAGCAGCCGGGACAGGGTGGGCGAGCAGTACTTC. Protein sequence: CASSRDRVGEQYF.

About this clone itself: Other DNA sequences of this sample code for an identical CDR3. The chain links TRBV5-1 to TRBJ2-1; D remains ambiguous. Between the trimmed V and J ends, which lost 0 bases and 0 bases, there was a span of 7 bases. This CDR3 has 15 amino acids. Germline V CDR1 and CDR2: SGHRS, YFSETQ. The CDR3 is CASSLVQSSYNEQFF. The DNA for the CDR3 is TGCGCCAGCAGCTTGGTACAGAGCTCCTACAATGAGCAGTTCTTC.

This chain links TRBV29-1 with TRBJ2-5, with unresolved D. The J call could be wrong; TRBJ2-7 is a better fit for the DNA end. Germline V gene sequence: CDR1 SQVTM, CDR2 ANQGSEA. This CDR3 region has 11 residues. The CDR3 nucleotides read TGCAGCGTTGATTTGGGCTACGAGCAGTACTTC. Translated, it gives CSVDLGYEQYF.

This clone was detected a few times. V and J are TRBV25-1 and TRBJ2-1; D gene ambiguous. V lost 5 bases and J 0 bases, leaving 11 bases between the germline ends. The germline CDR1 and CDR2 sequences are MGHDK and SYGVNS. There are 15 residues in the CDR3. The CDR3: CASSRRPSSYNEQFF. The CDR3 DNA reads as TGTGCCAGCAGTCGGCGGCCCAGCTCCTACAATGAGCAGTTCTTC.

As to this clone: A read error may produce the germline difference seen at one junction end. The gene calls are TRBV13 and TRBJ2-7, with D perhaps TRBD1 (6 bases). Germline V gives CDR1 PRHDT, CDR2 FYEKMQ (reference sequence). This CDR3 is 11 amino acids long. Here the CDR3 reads CASSVGGEQYF. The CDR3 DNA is TGTGCCAGCAGCGTAGGGGGTGAGCAGTACTTC. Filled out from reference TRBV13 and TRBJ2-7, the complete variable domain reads AAGVIQSPRHLIKEKRETATLKCYPIPRHDTVYWYQQGPGQDPQFLISFYEKMQSDKGSIPDRFSAQQFSDYHSELNMSSLELGDSALYFCASSVGGEQYFGPGTRLTVT.

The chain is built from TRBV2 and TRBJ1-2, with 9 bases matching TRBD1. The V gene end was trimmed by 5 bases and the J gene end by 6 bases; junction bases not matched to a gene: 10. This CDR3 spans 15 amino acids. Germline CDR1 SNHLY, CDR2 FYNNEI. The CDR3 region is CASSLGTGSPDGYTF. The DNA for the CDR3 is TGTGCCAGCAGTCTCGGGACAGGGTCCCCAGATGGCTACACCTTC.

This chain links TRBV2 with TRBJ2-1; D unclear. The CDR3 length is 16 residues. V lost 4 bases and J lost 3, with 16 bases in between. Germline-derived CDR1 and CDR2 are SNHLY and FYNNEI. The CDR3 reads CASSVATTRGYNEQFF. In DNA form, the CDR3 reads TGTGCCAGCAGTGTAGCCACAACCCGAGGCTACAATGAGCAGTTCTTC.

The CDR3 spells CASSPTLKGRRTSNEKLFF. DNA for the CDR3: TGTGCCAGCAGCCCAACCCTGAAAGGGCGGCGCACGTCAAATGAAAAACTGTTTTTT. The chain links TRBV11-3 to TRBJ1-4, with D uncertain. The CDR3 length is 19 residues. Per germline, CDR1 SGHNT and CDR2 YENEEA. V was pared by 5 bases and J by 5 bases, with 27 bases between. The variable domain in full, with the rest retrieved from reference TRBV11-3 and TRBJ1-4, is EAGVVQSPRYKIIEKKQPVAFWCNPISGHNTLYWYLQNLGQGPELLIRYENEEAVDDSQLPKDRFSAERLKGVDSTLKIQPAELGDSAVYLCASSPTLKGRRTSNEKLFFGSGTQLSVL.

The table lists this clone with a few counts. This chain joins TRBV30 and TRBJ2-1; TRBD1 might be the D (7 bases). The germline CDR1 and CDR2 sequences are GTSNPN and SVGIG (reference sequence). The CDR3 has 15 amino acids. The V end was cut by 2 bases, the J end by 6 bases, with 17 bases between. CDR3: CAWSRGLQGVNEQFF. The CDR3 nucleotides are TGTGCCTGGAGTAGGGGACTTCAGGGGGTCAATGAGCAGTTCTTC.

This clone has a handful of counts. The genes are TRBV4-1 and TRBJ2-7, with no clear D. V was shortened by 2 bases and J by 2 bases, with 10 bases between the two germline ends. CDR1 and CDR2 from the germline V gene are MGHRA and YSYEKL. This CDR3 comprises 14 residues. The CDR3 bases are TGCGCCAGCAGCCAACGAACAGCTACCTACGAGCAGTACTTC. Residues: CASSQRTATYEQYF.

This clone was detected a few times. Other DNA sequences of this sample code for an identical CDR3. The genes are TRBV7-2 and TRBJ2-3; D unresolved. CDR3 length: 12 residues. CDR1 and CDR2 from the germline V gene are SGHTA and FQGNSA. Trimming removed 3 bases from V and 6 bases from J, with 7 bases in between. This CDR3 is CASSLVGDTQYF. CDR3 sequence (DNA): TGTGCCAGCAGCTTGGTGGGGGATACGCAGTATTTT.

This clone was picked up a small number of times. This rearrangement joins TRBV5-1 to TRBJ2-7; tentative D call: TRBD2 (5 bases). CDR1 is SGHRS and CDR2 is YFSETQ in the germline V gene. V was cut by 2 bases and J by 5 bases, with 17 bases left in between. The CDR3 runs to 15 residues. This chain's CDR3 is CASSFGRLSEDEQYF. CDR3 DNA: TGCGCCAGCAGCTTCGGTCGTCTCTCGGAGGACGAGCAGTACTTC.

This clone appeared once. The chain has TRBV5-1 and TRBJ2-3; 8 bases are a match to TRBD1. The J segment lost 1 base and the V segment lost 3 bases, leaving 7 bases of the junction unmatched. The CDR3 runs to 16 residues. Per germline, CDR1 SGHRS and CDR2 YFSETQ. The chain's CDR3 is CASSSGTGTGTDTQYF. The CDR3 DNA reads TGCGCCAGCAGCTCGGGGACAGGAACTGGCACAGATACGCAGTATTTT.